This T cell receptor beta chain derives from a study of human CD8 memory T cell subsets. General study results and limits: Greater diversity was suggested by Chao1 estimates for stem-like memory T cells than for precursor exhausted T cells.

The CDR3 runs 16 residues. Looked up from germline, CDR1 is MGHRA and CDR2 is YSYEKL. Libraries targeted TCR beta using 5' RACE with UMIs. No DNA is given; TCRdb re-called the 5' RACE reads and lists each CDR3 protein once. The repertoire table contains 4,200 or so distinct CDR3 sequences. RNA originated from duplicate vials containing approximately 160,000 sorted CD8+ T cells per subset. According to its frequency, this clonotype is medium-sized. Its matching antigen is unknown. The sequence came from a human donor in good health. This chain links TRBV4-1 with TRBJ2-1. The source material was CD8+ effector memory T cells (TEM) sorted from PBMCs. Subset reported: effector memory CD8 T cells, CCR7- CD45RO+ CD95+. The CDR3 here is CASSQVGWSSYNEQFF.